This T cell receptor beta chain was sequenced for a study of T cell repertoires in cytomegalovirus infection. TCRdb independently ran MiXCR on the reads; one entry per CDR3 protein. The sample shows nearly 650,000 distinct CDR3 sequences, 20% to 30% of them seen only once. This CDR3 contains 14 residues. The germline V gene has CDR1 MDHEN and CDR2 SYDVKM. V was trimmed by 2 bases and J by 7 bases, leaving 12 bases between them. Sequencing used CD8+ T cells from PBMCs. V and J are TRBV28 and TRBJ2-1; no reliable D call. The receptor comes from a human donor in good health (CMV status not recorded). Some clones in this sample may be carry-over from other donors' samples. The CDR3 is CASSLVQARNEQFF. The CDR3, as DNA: TGTGCCAGCAGTTTAGTTCAGGCTCGGAATGAGCAGTTCTTC.